The clone carrying this T cell receptor (beta chain) was seen a handful of times. What it recognizes is unknown. Expressed TCRB transcripts were sequenced because the isolated RNA had all been reverse transcribed beforehand. Clones were read by immunoSEQ multiplex PCR, and TCRdb kept only the in-frame ones, dropping some. The sample contains more than 140,000 clones, roughly 9.7% of which appear only once. The CDR3 length is 14 residues. In germline, CDR1 is SNHLY, CDR2 FYNNEI. Trimming removed 4 bases at V and 6 bases at J, with 14 bases between. These data belong to a study of beta chain features in type 1 diabetes. Overall study: Investigators examined 107,917,701 sorted cells across all samples.

Findings and limits, study-wide: Within patients, naive, central memory and Treg TCRB repertoires seemed more similar than within healthy donors. There was a possibility that cDNA sequencing over-represented cells with high TCR expression.

The chain employs TRBV2 and TRBJ2-3, with D possibly being TRBD1 (5 bases). The material sequenced was central memory CD4+ T cells from blood. The clonotype originates from a woman between 40 and 55 years old in good health. CDR3 coding DNA: TGTGCCAGCAGTGGCCAGGGCCTAAGGGATACGCAGTATTTT. This codes for CASSGQGLRDTQYF. The full variable domain, its missing parts supplied by reference TRBV2 and TRBJ2-3, is EPEVTQTPSHQVTQMGQEVILRCVPISNHLYFYWYRQILGQKVEFLVSFYNNEISEKSEIFDDQFSVERPDGSNFTLKIRSTKLEDSAMYFCASSGQGLRDTQYFGPGTRLTVL.